The entry below describes one T cell receptor (beta chain). Produced via immunoSEQ multiplex PCR; TCRdb's table is partial and in-frame only. In the table there are some 45,000 clones, approximately 95% of which are singletons. This sample is drawn from a study of cytomegalovirus exposure and HLA in healthy donors. This CDR3 contains 13 residues. Germline V gene sequence: CDR1 MGHDK, CDR2 SYGVNS. V lost 2 bases and J 2 bases, leaving 3 bases between the germline ends. The origin of this receptor is a woman younger than 30 in good health and CMV-seropositive. The sample taken for sequencing was PBMCs. The chain employs TRBV25-1 and TRBJ2-2; D gene uncertain. The CDR3 protein is CASSETNTGELFF. CDR3 DNA: TGTGCCAGCAGTGAAACTAACACCGGGGAGCTGTTTTTT.